This T cell receptor beta chain was captured by sequencing in a study of a mutant IDH1 vaccine in newly diagnosed glioma. Across the study: Patients were given eight vaccinations, scheduled in weeks 1, 3, 5, 7, 11, 15, 19 and 23. In some groups vaccination began 4-6 weeks post-radiotherapy; others received it with temozolomide. The study, taken as a whole, reports: Detectable vaccine-induced immune responses arose in 80% to 95% of patients.

Clones were read by immunoSEQ multiplex PCR, and TCRdb kept only the in-frame ones, dropping some. Of about 55,000 clones in the sample, 80% were seen once. As to time point: week 23, last vaccination. One vaccine dose held 300 ug of mutant IDH1 20-mer peptide and came with topical imiquimod. Every donor had a new WHO grade 3 or 4 astrocytoma that was IDH1-mutant, with loss of nuclear ATRX. Germline loops: CDR1 LNHDA, CDR2 SQIVND (reference sequence). The CDR3 is made up of 11 amino acids. The V end lost 7 bases, the J end lost 8 bases, and 11 bases lay between the germline ends. About this clone itself: What it recognizes is unknown.

This receptor was obtained from a man aged 35 to 55 with glioma. The chain employs TRBV19 and TRBJ1-1; tentative D call: TRBD1 (6 bases). The sample here was PBMCs, taken from a glioma patient whose treatment included an IDH1 peptide vaccine. The CDR3 loop is CASTRGPEAFF. The CDR3 DNA reads TGTGCCAGTACCAGGGGACCCGAAGCTTTCTTT. The whole variable domain, remainder taken from reference TRBV19 and TRBJ1-1, is DGGITQSPKYLFRKEGQNVTLSCEQNLNHDAMYWYRQDPGQGLRLIYYSQIVNDFQKGDIAEGYSVSREKKESFPLTVTSAQKNPTAFYLCASTRGPEAFFGQGTRLTVV.